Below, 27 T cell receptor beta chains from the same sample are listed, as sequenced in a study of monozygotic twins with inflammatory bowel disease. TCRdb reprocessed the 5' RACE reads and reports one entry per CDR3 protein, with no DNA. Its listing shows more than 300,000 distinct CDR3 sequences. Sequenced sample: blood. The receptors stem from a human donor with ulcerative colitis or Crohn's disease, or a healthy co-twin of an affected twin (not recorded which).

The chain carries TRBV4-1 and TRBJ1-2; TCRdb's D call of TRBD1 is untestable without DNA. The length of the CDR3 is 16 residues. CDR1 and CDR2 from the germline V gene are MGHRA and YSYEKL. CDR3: CASSQDQRQGENGYTF.

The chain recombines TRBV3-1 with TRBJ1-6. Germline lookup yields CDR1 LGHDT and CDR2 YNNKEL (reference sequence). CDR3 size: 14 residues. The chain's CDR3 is CASSGSSYNSPLHF. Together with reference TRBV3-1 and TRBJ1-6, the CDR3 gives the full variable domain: DTAVSQTPKYLVTQMGNDKSIKCEQNLGHDTMYWYKQDSKKFLKIMFSYNNKELIINETVPNRFSPKSPDKAHLNLHINSLELGDSAVYFCASSGSSYNSPLHFGNGTRLTVT.

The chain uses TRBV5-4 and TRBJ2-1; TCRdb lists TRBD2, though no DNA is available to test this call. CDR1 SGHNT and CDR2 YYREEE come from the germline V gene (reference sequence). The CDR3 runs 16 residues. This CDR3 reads CASSIATSGGANEQFF. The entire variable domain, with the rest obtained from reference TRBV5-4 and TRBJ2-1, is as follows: ETGVTQSPTHLIKTRGQQVTLRCSSQSGHNTVSWYQQALGQGPQFIFQYYREEENGRGNFPPRFSGLQFPNYSSELNVNALELDDSALYLCASSIATSGGANEQFFGPGTRLTVL.

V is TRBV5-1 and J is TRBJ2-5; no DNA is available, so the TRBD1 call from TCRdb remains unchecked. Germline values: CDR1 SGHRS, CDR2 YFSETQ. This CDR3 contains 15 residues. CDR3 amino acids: CASRAGGSQVETQYF.

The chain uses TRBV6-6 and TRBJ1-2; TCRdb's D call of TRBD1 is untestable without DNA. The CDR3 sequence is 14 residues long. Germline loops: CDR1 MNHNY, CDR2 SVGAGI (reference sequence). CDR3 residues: CASSYDRGNYGYTF.

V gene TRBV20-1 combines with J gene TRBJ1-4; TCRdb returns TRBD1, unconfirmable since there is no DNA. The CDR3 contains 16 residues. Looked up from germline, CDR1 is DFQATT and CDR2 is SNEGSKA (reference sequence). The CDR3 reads CSARDSQTGGFGALFF.

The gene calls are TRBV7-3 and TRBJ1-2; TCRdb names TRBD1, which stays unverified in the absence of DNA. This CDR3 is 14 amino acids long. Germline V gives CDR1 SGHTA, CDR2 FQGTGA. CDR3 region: CASSPGSRASGYTF.

The CDR3 here is CASSSLPGDSSYNEQFF. This chain joins TRBV6-5 and TRBJ2-1; checking the TCRdb D call of TRBD1 is not possible without DNA. This CDR3 is 17 amino acids long. Per the germline V gene, CDR1 is MNHEY and CDR2 is SVGAGI.

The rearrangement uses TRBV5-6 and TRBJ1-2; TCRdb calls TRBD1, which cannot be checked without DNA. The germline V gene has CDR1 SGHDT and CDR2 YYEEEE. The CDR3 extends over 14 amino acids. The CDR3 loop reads CASSPGDRSYGYTF.

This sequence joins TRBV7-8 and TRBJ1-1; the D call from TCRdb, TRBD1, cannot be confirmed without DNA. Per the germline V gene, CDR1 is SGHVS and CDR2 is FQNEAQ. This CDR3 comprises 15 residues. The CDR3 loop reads CASSGGQGLNTEAFF.

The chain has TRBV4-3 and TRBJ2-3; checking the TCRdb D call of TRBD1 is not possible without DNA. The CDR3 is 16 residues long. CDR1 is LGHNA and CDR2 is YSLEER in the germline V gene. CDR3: CASSQFHRSITDTQYF.

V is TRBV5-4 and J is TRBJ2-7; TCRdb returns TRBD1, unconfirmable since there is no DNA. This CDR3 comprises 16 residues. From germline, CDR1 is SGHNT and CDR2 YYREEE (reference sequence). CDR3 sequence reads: CASSPGARQGSYEQYF.

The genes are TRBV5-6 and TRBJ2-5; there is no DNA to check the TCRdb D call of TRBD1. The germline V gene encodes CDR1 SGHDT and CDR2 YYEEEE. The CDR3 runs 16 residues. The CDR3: CASSLIVTGGFETQYF.

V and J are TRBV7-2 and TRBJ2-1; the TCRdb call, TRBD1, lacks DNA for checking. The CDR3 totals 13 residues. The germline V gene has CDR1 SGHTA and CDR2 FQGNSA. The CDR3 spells CASRRDRGNEQFF.

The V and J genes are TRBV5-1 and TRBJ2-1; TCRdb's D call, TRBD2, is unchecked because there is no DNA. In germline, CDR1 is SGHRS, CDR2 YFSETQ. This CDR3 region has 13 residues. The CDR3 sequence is CASSLGPWGEQFF.

CDR3 amino acids: CASSDNRGMNTEAFF. The gene calls are TRBV6-1 and TRBJ1-1; TCRdb's D call of TRBD1 is untestable without DNA. The CDR3 runs 15 residues. Germline assignment: CDR1 MNHNS and CDR2 SASEGT.

The CDR3 loop is CASSQRGRPEAFF. The V and J genes are TRBV7-9 and TRBJ1-1; the D call of TRBD1 rests on TCRdb alone, since no DNA is present to check it. The germline V gene has CDR1 SEHNR and CDR2 FQNEAQ (reference sequence). CDR3 length equals 13 residues.

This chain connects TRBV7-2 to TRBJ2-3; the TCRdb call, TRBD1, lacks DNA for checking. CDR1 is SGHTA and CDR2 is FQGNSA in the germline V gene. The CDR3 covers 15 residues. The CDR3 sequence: CASSLVTADTDTQYF.

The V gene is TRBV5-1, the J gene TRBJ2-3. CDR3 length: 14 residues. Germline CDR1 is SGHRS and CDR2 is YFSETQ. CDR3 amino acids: CASSPNARSDTQYF.

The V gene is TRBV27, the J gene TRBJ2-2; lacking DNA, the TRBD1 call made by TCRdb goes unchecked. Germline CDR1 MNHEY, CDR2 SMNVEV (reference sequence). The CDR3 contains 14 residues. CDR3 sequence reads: CASTPASLTGELFF.

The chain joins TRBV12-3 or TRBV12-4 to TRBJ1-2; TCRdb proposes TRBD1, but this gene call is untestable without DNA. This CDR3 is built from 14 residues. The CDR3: CASNQFDRNYGYTF.

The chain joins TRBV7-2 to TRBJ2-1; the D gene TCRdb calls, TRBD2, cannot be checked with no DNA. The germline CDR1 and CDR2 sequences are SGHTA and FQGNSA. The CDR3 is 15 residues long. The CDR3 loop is CASSLYGTSGNEQFF.

This chain's CDR3 is CASSPGTGVIREQFF. V gene TRBV18 combines with J gene TRBJ2-1; TCRdb's D gene call, TRBD1, goes unchecked for lack of DNA. In germline, CDR1 is KGHSH, CDR2 LQKENI. This CDR3 contains 15 residues.

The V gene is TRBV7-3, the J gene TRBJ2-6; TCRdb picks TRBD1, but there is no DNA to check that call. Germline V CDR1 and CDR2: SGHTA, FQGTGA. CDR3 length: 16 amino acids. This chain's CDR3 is CASSSGRSSGANVLTF.

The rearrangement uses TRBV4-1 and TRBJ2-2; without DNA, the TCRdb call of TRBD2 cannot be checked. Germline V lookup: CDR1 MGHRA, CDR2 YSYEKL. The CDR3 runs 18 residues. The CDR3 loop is CASSQDRAPGRRSGELFF.

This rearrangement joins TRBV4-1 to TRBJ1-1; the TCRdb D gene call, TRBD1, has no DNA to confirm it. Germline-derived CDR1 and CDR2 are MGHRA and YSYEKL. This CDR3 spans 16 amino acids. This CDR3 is CASSQPRDRGDTEAFF.

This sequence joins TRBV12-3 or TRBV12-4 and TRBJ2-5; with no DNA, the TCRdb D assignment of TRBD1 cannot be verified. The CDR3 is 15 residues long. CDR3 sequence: CASSSINRGEETQYF.